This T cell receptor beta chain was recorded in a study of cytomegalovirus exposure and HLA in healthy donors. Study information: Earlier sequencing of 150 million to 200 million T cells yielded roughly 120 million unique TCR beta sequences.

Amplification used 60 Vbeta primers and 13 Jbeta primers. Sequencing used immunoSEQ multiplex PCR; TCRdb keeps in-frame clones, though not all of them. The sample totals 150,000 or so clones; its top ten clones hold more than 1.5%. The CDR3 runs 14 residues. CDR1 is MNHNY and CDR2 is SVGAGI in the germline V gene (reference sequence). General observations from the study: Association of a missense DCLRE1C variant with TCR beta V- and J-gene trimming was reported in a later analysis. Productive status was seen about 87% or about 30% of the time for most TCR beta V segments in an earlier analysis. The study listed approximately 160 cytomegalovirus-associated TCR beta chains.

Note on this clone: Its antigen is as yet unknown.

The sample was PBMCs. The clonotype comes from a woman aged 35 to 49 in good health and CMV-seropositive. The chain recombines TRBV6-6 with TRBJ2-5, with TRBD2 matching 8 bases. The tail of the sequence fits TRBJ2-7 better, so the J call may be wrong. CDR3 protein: CASRLLAEGYEQYF. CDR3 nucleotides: TGTGCCAGCAGGCTACTAGCGGAGGGGTACGAGCAGTACTTC.